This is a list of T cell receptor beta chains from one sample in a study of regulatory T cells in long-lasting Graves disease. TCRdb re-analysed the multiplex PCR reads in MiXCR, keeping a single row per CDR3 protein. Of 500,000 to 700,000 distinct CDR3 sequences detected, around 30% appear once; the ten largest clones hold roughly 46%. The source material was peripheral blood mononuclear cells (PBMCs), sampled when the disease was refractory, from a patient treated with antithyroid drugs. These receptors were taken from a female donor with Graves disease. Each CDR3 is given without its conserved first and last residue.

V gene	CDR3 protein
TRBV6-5	ASSYSSGTGRTHSPLH
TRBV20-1	SARDPQRGAGERAF
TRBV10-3	AISESKSFLYEQY
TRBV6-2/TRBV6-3	ASTRDREKLF
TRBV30	AWTRDRGRNEAF
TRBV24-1	ATSESGGSNQPQH
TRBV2	ASTDGYSGANVLT
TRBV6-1	ASSVETSSGELF
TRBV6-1	ASSPRTGGPQPQH
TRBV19	ASSPAGGALSYEQY
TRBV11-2	ASRGPSGYTGELF
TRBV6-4	ASLREPQETQY
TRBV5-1	ASSLGREGTYEQY
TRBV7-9	AEGGGSGPGGNTQY
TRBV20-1	SAREAGHSYEQY
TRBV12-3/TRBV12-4	ASTGTKNIQY
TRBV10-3	AISAGVGQGGYGYT
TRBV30	AWRVTGGRETQY
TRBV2	ASSGLAANNERF
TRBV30	ALSDRVFTEAF
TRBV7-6	ASSLGQGGSYEQY
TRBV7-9	ASSLAQDWTVNTGELF
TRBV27	ASSPHSGLPYEQY
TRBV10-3	AISEGGELF
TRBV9	ASSVAISANYGYT
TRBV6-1	ASISSSGRALDTQY
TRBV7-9	ASSLVVDGQY
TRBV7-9	ASSLCFVAGTYEQY
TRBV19	ASIGRPNTEAF
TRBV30	AWSSRGNQPQH
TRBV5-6	ASSIGWGAGALNTEAF
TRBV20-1	SAIGTSGALYQETQY
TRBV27	ASSWFGGEDSPLH
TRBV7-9	ASSSPDSYEQY
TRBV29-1	SVGSDGSSNQPQH
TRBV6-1	ASSPGVDNQPQH
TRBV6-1	ASSGVEGAHQPQH
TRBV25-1	ASSEPRLGTEAF
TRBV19	ASSTSGTGGYEQY
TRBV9	ASSVDGTSEETQY
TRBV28	ASSLDFKVTGNTIY
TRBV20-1	SARVEVGGEQY
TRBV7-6	ASSLAVGLAPYEQY
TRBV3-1	ASSPGRDDYASYEQY
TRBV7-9	ASSWGSPQY
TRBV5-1	ASSQGIWGEKLF
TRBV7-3	ASSLTGRTKETQY
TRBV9	ASSPKLADYGYT
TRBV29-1	SHRNTIY
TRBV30	AWSTAGYEQY
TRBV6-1	ASSSYNTGELF
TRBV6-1	ASTPPWVTPFNTEAF
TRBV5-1	ASSLARENSPLH
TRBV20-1	SANAGEGKSGQY